These T cell receptor beta chains were read from a single sample in a study of T-cell memory formation after mild COVID-19. MiXCR was run by TCRdb on the 5' RACE reads, yielding one entry per CDR3 protein. The sample lists over 55,000 distinct CDR3 sequences, more than 9% occurring once. What was sequenced was PBMCs or a T cell subset sorted from them (not recorded which). The receptors shown here come from a man between 18 and 29 years old who had mild COVID-19 (a few samples of this study predate the infection). Cell type and time point are not known. Both conserved end residues are part of each CDR3. Fields, in order: clone size, D gene, V gene, J gene, CDR3 protein, CDR3 DNA. A D gene is named only where the DNA matches it firmly. The listing skips clone size in some rows; elsewhere it reads once, few, many or a size class.

>NA|TRBD1|TRBV11-1|TRBJ2-3
CASSLGDRSTDTQYF
TGTGCCAGCAGCTTAGGGGACAGGAGCACAGATACGCAGTATTTT
>few|NA|TRBV7-8|TRBJ2-7
CASSPEPHQTGRPYF
TGTGCCAGCAGCCCTGAGCCCCATCAGACAGGGAGGCCGTACTTC
>few|NA|TRBV7-3|TRBJ2-2
CASSFLASTGELFF
TGTGCCAGCAGCTTTTTAGCGTCCACCGGGGAGCTGTTTTTT
>once|NA|TRBV10-3|TRBJ2-1
CAIGAGLGSYNEQFF
TGTGCCATCGGGGCGGGGTTGGGGTCCTACAATGAGCAGTTCTTC
>many|NA|TRBV5-1|TRBJ1-6
CASSLDQGSPNSPLHF
TGCGCCAGCAGCTTGGATCAGGGGTCGCCTAATTCACCCCTCCACTTT
>NA|TRBD1|TRBV5-1|TRBJ1-1
CASSSGTGAKTEAFF
TGCGCCAGCAGCTCGGGGACAGGGGCGAAGACTGAAGCTTTCTTT
>NA|NA|TRBV5-1|TRBJ1-1
CASSLMLRNTEAFF
TGCGCCAGCAGCTTGATGTTACGCAACACTGAAGCTTTCTTT
>few|NA|TRBV6-2/TRBV6-3|TRBJ1-5
CARKWTHSNQPQHF
TGTGCCCGCAAGTGGACCCATAGCAATCAGCCCCAGCATTTT
>medium-sized|NA|TRBV7-6|TRBJ1-2
CASSLVQSYGYTF
TGTGCCAGCAGCTTAGTACAGAGCTATGGCTACACCTTC
>NA|TRBD2|TRBV7-3|TRBJ2-3
CASSDNGGGAPDTQYF
TGTGCCAGCAGCGACAACGGCGGGGGGGCCCCAGATACGCAGTATTTT
>many|NA|TRBV18|TRBJ1-3
CASSPTGFGNTIYF
TGTGCCAGCTCACCAACGGGATTTGGAAACACCATATATTTT
>few|TRBD1|TRBV30|TRBJ2-7
CAWSVLGDRGEQYF
TGTGCCTGGAGTGTATTGGGGGACAGGGGCGAGCAGTACTTC
>many|NA|TRBV12-3/TRBV12-4|TRBJ2-7
CASSGGAYEQYF
TGTGCCAGCAGTGGAGGGGCCTACGAGCAGTACTTC
>NA|NA|TRBV5-4|TRBJ2-7
CASSTQTGLGEQYF
TGTGCCAGCAGCACCCAAACCGGGCTCGGCGAGCAGTACTTC
>many|NA|TRBV5-1|TRBJ2-1
CASSLVEPYYNEQFF
TGCGCCAGCAGCTTGGTAGAACCTTACTACAATGAGCAGTTCTTC
>NA|NA|TRBV7-2|TRBJ2-3
CASSKNRPADTQYF
TGTGCCAGCAGCAAGAACCGGCCGGCAGATACGCAGTATTTT
>few|TRBD2|TRBV20-1|TRBJ2-5
CSARDTSGGRETQYF
TGCAGTGCTAGAGATACTAGCGGGGGGAGGGAGACCCAGTACTTC
>many|NA|TRBV7-2|TRBJ2-5
CASSLARTVMGAQYF
TGTGCCAGCAGCTTAGCGCGGACGGTAATGGGAGCCCAGTACTTC
>NA|TRBD2|TRBV10-3|TRBJ2-1
CAISDGTSGSNEQFF
TGTGCCATCAGTGATGGGACTAGCGGGTCCAATGAGCAGTTCTTC
>NA|TRBD1|TRBV7-2|TRBJ2-5
CASSPSRTGPGTQYF
TGTGCCAGCAGCCCGTCCCGGACAGGTCCAGGGACCCAGTACTTC
>many|NA|TRBV5-1|TRBJ1-1
CASSLEGPREAFF
TGCGCCAGCAGCTTGGAGGGGCCTCGCGAAGCTTTCTTT
>NA|NA|TRBV7-2|TRBJ1-2
CASSLARRGYTF
TGTGCCAGCAGCTTAGCGCGGAGGGGCTACACCTTC
>many|NA|TRBV4-2|TRBJ2-4
CASSQGSIQYF
TGTGCCAGCAGCCAGGGCAGCATTCAGTACTTC
>few|NA|TRBV6-1|TRBJ2-7
CASNRDMSYEQYF
TGTGCCAGCAACCGAGACATGTCCTACGAGCAGTACTTC
>NA|NA|TRBV7-2|TRBJ1-1
CASSLNPQGLNTEAFF
TGTGCCAGCAGCTTAAACCCCCAAGGGCTGAACACTGAAGCTTTCTTT
>NA|TRBD1|TRBV4-1|TRBJ1-1
CASSDRENTEAFF
TGCGCCAGCAGCGACAGGGAAAACACTGAAGCTTTCTTT
>once|NA|TRBV9|TRBJ2-3
CASSVGPGDDTQYF
TGTGCCAGCAGCGTAGGTCCTGGGGACGATACGCAGTATTTT
>many|NA|TRBV6-2/TRBV6-3|TRBJ2-5
CASSRDRRVETQYF
TGTGCCAGCAGTCGGGACCGACGGGTGGAGACCCAGTACTTC